This T cell receptor beta chain was identified during a study of control samples from healthy donors and cancer patients. The germline V gene encodes CDR1 LNHDA and CDR2 SQIVND (reference sequence). With 7 bases clipped from V and 7 bases from J, the junction kept 3 bases outside the gene matches. The CDR3 has 12 residues. The method was immunoSEQ multiplex PCR; TCRdb's version includes in-frame clones alone and lacks a portion of them. The sample shows a few hundred thousand clones, approximately 90% of them seen only once. This receptor was taken from a man aged 35 to 55 with head and neck cancer. The sequenced sample was PBMCs. The J gene is TRBJ1-5, the V gene TRBV19; 8 bases map to TRBD1. DNA for the CDR3: TGTGCCAGTAATACAGGGGGACAGCCCCAGCATTTT. Its protein product is CASNTGGQPQHF.